This T cell receptor beta chain appears in the sequencing data of a study of OX40 agonist ivuxolimab in advanced cancers. Study details: The patients' treatment was ivuxolimab, an agonistic anti-OX40 (CD134) antibody.

With respect to this clone: Its specificity is unknown. Mismatch with germline at one junction end may stem from a read error.

The study, taken as a whole, reports: At doses 0.1 to 3.0 mg/kg, CD4+ and CD8+ clones expanded. Expanded clones tended on average to be more numerous among CD8+ T cells than CD4+.

Assay used: immunoSEQ multiplex PCR; TCRdb lists only in-frame clones, some missing. The sample shows 40,000 to 55,000 clones, roughly nine tenths of them seen only once. This TCR was recovered from an adult with an advanced solid tumor such as melanoma, head and neck, liver or kidney cancer. The sequenced sample was CD4+ or CD8+ T cells sorted from blood, obtained in a trial of the OX40 agonist ivuxolimab.

This chain's CDR3 is CASSLTSGQGSHEQYF. The DNA of the CDR3 is TGTGCCAGCAGTTTAACATCGGGACAGGGCTCCCACGAGCAGTACTTC. The V gene is TRBV27, the J gene TRBJ2-7; 9 bases fit TRBD1. From germline, CDR1 is MNHEY and CDR2 SMNVEV (reference sequence). The CDR3 has 16 residues.